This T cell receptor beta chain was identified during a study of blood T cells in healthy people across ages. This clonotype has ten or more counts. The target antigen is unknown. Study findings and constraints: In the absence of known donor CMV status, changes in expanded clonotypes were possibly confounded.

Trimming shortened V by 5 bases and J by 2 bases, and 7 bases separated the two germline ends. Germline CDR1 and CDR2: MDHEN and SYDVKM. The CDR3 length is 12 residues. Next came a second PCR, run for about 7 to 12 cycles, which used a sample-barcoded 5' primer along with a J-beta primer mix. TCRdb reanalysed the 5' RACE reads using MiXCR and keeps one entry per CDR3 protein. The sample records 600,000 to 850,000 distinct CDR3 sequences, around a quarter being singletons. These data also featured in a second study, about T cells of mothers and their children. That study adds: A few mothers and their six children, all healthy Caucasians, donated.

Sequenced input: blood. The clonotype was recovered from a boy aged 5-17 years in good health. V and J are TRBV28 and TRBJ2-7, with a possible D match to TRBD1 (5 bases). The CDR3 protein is CASSGQTYEQYF. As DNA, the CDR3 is TGTGCCAGCAGTGGACAAACCTACGAGCAGTACTTC.